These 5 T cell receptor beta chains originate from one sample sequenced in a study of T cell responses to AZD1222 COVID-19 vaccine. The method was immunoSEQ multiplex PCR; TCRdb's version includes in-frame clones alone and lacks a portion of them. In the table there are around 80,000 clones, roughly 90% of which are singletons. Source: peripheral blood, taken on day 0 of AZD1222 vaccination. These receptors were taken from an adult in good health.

The CDR3 region has the DNA TGTGCCAGCAGCCAAAGGGCGGGAACCGGGGAGCTGTTTTTT. This gives the protein CASSQRAGTGELFF. V usage is TRBV3-1 (or the pseudogene TRBV3-2) and J usage is TRBJ2-2, with D tentatively TRBD2 (6 bases). The CDR3 contains 14 residues. Per germline, CDR1 LGHDT and CDR2 YNNKEL (reference sequence). V lost 2 bases, J lost 5 bases, and 9 bases lay in between.

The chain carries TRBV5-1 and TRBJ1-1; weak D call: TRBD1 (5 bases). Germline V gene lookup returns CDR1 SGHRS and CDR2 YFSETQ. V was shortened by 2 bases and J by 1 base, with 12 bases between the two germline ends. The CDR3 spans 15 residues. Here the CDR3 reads CASSLTGIQNTEAFF. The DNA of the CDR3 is TGCGCCAGCAGCTTAACAGGAATACAGAACACTGAAGCTTTCTTT.

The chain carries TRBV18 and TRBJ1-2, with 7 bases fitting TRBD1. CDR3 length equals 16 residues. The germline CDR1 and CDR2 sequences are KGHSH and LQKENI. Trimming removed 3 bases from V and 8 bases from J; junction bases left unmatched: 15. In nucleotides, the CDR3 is TGTGCCAGCTCACCTGTCGCTCGGGACAGCTCGGCCGGCTACACCTTC. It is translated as CASSPVARDSSAGYTF.

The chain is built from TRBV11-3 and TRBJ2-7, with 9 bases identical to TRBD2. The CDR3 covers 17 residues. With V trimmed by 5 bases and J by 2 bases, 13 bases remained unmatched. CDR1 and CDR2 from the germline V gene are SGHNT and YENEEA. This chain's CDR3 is CASSLGGASGTAYEQYF. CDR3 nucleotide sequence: TGTGCCAGCAGCCTCGGTGGGGCTAGCGGGACGGCCTACGAGCAGTACTTC.

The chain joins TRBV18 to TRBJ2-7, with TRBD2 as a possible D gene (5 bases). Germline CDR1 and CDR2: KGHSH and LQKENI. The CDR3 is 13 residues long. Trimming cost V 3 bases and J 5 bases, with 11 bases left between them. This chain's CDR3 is CASSPYSGNEQYV. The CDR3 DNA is TGTGCCAGCTCACCCTACAGCGGAAACGAGCAGTACGTC.